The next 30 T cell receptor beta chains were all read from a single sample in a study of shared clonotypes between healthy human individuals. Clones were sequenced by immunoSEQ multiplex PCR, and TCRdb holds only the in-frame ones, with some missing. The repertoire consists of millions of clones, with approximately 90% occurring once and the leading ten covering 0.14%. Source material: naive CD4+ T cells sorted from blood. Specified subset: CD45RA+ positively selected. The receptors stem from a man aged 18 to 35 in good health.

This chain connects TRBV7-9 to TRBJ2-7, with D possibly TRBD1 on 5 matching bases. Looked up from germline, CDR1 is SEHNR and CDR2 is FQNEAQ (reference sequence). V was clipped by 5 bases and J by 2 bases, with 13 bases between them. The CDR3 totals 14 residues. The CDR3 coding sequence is TGTGCCAGCAGCCAAGGGGCAAACACCTACGAGCAGTACTTC. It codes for CASSQGANTYEQYF.

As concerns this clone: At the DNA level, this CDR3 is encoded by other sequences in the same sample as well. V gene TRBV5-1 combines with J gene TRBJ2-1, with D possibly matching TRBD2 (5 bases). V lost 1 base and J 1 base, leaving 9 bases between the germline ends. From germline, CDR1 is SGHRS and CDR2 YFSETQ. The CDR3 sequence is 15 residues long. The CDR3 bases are TGCGCCAGCAGCTTGCTCCGGGGATCCTACAATGAGCAGTTCTTC. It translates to CASSLLRGSYNEQFF.

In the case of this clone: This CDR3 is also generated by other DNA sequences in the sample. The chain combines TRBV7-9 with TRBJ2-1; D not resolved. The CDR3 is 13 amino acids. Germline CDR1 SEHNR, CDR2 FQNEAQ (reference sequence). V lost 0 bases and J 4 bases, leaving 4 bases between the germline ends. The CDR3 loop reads CASSLASYNEQFF. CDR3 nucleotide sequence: TGTGCCAGCAGCTTAGCCAGTTACAATGAGCAGTTCTTC.

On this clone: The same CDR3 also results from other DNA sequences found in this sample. The CDR3, as DNA: TGTGCCAGCTCTCGTGGCGGTTCCTACAATGAGCAGTTCTTC. Residues: CASSRGGSYNEQFF. The chain has TRBV6-5 and TRBJ2-1; D uncertain. Trimming pared 8 bases from V and 1 base from J, leaving 12 bases between. This CDR3 contains 14 residues. Germline V gives CDR1 MNHEY, CDR2 SVGAGI.

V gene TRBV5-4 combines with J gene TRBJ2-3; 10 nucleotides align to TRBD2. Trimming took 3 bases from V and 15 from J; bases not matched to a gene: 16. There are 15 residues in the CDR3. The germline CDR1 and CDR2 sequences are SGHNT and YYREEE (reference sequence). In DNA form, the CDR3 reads TGTGCCAGCAGCTCCCAAGGTAGCGGGGGGCTCTATTTATATTTT. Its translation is CASSSQGSGGLYLYF.

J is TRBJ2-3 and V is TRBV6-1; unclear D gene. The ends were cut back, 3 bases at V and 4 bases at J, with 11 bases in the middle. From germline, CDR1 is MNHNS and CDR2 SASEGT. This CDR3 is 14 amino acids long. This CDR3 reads CASSDGRLADTQYF. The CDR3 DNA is TGTGCCAGCAGTGACGGCAGGTTGGCAGATACGCAGTATTTT.

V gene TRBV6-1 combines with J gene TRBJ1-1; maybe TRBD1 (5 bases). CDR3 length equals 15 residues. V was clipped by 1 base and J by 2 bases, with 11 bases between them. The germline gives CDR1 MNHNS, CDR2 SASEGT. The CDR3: CASSEVGTGNTEAFF. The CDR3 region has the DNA TGTGCCAGCAGTGAAGTGGGGACGGGTAACACTGAAGCTTTCTTT.

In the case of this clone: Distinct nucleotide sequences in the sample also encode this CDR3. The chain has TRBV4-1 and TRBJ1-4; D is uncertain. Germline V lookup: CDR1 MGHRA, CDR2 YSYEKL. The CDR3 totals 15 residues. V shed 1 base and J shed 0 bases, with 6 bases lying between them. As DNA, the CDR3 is TGCGCCAGCAGCCAAGTATTAGCAACTAATGAAAAACTGTTTTTT. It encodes CASSQVLATNEKLFF.

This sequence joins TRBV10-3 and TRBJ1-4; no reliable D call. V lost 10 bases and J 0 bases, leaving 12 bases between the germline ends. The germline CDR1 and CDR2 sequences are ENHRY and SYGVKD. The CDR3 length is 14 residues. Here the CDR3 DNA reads TGTGCCACTGCCGTAGGCGCAACTAATGAAAAACTGTTTTTT. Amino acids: CATAVGATNEKLFF.

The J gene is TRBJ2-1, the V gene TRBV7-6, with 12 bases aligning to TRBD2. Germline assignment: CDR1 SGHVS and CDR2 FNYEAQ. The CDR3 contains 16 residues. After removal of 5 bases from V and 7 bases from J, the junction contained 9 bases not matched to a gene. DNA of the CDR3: TGTGCCAGCAGCACACAGACTAGCGGGAGTCTGAATGAGCAGTTCTTC. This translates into CASSTQTSGSLNEQFF.

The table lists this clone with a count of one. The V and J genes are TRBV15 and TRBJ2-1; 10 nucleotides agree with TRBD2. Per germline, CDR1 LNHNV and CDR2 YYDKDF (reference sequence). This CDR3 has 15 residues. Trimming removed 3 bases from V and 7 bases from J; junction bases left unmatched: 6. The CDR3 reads CATSRKRGGRNEQFF. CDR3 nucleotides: TGTGCCACCAGCAGGAAGCGGGGGGGCAGGAATGAGCAGTTCTTC.

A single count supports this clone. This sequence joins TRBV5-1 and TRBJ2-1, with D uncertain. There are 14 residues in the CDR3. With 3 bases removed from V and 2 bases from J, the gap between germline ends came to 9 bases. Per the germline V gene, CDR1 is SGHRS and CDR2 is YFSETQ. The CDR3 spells CASSSAPTYNEQFF. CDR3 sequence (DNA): TGCGCCAGCAGCTCCGCCCCGACCTACAATGAGCAGTTCTTC.

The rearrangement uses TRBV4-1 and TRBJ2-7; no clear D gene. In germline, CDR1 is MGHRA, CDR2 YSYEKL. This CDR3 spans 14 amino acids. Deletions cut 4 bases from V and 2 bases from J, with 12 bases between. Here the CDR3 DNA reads TGCGCCAGCAGCCCACTCTTCGGAACCTACGAGCAGTACTTC. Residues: CASSPLFGTYEQYF.

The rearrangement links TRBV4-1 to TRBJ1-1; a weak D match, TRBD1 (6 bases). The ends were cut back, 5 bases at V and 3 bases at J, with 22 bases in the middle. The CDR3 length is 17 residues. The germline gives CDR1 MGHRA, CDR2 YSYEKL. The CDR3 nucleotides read TGCGCCAGCAGCTCACCAATGGGGGGGGCGAAAGACACTGAAGCTTTCTTT. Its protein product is CASSSPMGGAKDTEAFF.

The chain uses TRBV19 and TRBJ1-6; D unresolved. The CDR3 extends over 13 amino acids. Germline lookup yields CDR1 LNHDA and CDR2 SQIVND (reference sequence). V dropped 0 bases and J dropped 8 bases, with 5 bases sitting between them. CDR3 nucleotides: TGTGCCAGTAGTATAGACAGACATTCACCCCTCCACTTT. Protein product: CASSIDRHSPLHF.

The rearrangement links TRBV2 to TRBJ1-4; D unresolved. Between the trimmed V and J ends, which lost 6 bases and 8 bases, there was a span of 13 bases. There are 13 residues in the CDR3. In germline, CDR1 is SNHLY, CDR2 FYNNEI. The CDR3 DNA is TGTGCCAGCAGGTCGGGGAATCGGGAAAAACTGTTTTTT. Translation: CASRSGNREKLFF.

CDR3 region: CASSPSHSNQPQHF. CDR3 nucleotide sequence: TGTGCCAGCAGTCCCTCTCATAGCAATCAGCCCCAGCATTTT. The chain has TRBV2 and TRBJ1-5; D remains unclear. Germline CDR1 reads SNHLY; CDR2 reads FYNNEI. Trimming pared 5 bases from V and 0 bases from J, leaving 8 bases between. There are 14 residues in the CDR3.

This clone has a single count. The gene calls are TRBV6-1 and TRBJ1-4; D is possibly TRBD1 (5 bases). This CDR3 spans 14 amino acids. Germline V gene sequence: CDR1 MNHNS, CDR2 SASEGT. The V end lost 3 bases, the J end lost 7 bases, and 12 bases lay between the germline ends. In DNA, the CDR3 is TGTGCCAGCAGTGATGGCAGGGTGGGTGAAAAACTGTTTTTT. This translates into CASSDGRVGEKLFF.

The CDR3 sequence: CSVVQGFGETQYF. The DNA of the CDR3 is TGCAGCGTTGTCCAGGGGTTTGGGGAGACCCAGTACTTC. The chain uses TRBV29-1 and TRBJ2-5, with D tentatively TRBD1 (6 bases). This CDR3 spans 13 amino acids. Germline lookup yields CDR1 SQVTM and CDR2 ANQGSEA. V gave up 4 bases and J gave up 5 bases, with 14 bases separating them.

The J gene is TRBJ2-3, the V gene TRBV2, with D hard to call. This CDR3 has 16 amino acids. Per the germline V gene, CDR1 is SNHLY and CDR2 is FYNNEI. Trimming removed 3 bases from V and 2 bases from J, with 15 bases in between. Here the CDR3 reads CASSDLAVALTDTQYF. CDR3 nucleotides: TGTGCCAGCAGTGACCTGGCGGTAGCCCTCACAGATACGCAGTATTTT.

Here the CDR3 DNA reads TGTGCCATCAATCCGGGGCCCGGCACAGATACGCAGTATTTT. Amino acids: CAINPGPGTDTQYF. The J gene is TRBJ2-3, the V gene TRBV10-3, with D perhaps being TRBD1 or TRBD2 (5 bases each). This CDR3 comprises 14 residues. Trimming removed 7 bases at V and 1 base at J, with 12 bases between. The germline V gene has CDR1 ENHRY and CDR2 SYGVKD.

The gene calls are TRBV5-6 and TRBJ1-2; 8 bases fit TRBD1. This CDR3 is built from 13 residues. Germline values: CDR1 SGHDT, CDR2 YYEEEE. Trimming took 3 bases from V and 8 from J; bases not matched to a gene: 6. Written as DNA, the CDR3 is TGTGCCAGCAGCTCCAGGACAGGGAAGGGCTACACCTTC. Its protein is CASSSRTGKGYTF.

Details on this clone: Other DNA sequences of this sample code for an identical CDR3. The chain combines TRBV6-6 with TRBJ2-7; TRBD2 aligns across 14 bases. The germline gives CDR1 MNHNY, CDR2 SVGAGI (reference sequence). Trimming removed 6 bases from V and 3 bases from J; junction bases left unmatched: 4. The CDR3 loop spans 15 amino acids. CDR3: CASSPGTSGSYEQYF. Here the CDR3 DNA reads TGTGCCAGCAGCCCCGGGACTAGCGGGAGCTACGAGCAGTACTTC.

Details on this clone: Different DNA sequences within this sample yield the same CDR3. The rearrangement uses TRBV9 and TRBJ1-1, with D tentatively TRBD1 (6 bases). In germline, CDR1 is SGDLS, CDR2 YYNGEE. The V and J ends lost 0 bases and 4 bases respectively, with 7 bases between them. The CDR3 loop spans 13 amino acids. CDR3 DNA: TGTGCCAGCAGCGTAGAAGGGGGCACTGAAGCTTTCTTT. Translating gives CASSVEGGTEAFF.

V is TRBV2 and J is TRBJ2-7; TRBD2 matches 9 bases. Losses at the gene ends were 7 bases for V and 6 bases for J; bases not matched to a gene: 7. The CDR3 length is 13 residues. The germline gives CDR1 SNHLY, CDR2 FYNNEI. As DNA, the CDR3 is TGTGCCAGCATAGGCGGGAGGGCCCCCGAGCAGTACTTC. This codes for CASIGGRAPEQYF.

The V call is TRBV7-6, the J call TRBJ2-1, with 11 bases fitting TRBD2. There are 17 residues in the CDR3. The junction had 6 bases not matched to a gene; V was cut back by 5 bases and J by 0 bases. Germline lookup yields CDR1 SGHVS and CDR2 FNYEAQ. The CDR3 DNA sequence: TGTGCCAGCAGCCGCGGGACTAGCGGATACTCCTACAATGAGCAGTTCTTC. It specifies CASSRGTSGYSYNEQFF.

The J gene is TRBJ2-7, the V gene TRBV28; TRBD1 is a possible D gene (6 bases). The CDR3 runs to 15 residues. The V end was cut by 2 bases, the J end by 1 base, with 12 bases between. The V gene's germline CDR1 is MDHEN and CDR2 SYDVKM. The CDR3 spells CASSLQGIGSYEQYF. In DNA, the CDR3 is TGTGCCAGCAGTTTACAGGGGATAGGATCCTACGAGCAGTACTTC. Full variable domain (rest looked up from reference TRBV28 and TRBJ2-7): DVKVTQSSRYLVKRTGEKVFLECVQDMDHENMFWYRQDPGLGLRLIYFSYDVKMKEKGDIPEGYSVSREKKERFSLILESASTNQTSMYLCASSLQGIGSYEQYFGPGTRLTVT.

CDR3 protein: CASRYGTGKGSSQPQHF. The CDR3 bases are TGTGCCAGCAGATACGGGACAGGGAAAGGGAGTTCACAGCCCCAGCATTTT. The rearrangement uses TRBV28 and TRBJ1-5; TRBD1 aligns across 9 bases. Germline V gene lookup returns CDR1 MDHEN and CDR2 SYDVKM. The CDR3 has 17 residues. J was trimmed by 7 bases and V by 6 bases; bases with no gene match: 16.

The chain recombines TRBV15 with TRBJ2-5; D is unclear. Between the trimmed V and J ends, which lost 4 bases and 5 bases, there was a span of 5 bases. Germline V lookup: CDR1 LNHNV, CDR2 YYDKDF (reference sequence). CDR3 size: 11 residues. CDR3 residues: CATSKLETQYF. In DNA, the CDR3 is TGTGCCACCAGCAAACTGGAGACCCAGTACTTC. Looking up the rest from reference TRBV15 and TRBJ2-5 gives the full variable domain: DAMVIQNPRYQVTQFGKPVTLSCSQTLNHNVMYWYQQKSSQAPKLLFHYYDKDFNNEADTPDNFQSRRPNTSFCFLDIRSPGLGDTAMYLCATSKLETQYFGPGTRLLVL.

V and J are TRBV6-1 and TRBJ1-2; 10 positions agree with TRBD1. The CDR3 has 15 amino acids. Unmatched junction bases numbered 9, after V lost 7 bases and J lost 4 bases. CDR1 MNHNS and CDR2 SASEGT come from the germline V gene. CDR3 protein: CASILTGGSSYGYTF. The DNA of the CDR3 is TGTGCCAGCATCCTGACAGGGGGCTCGAGCTATGGCTACACCTTC.